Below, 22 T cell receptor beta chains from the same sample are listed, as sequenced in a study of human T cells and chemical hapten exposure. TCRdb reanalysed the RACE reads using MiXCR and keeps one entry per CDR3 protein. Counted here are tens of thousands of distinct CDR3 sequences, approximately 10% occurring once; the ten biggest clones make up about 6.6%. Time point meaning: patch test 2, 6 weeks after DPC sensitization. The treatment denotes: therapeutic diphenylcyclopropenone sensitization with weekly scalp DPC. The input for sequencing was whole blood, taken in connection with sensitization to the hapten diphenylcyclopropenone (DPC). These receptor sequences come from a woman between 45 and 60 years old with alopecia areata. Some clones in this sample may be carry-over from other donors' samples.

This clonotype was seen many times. Here the CDR3 reads CASSLLARGPYGYTF. As DNA, the CDR3 is TGTGCCAGCAGTTTATTGGCCAGGGGGCCCTATGGCTACACCTTC. This chain connects TRBV27 to TRBJ1-2; 8 bases agree with TRBD1. Germline V CDR1 and CDR2: MNHEY, SMNVEV (reference sequence). Trimming removed 1 base from V and 4 bases from J; junction bases left unmatched: 5. The CDR3 consists of 15 residues.

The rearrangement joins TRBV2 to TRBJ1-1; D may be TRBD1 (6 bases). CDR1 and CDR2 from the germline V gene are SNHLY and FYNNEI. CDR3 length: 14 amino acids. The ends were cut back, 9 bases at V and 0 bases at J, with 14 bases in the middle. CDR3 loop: CASPRGSLNTEAFF. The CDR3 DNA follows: TGTGCCAGTCCCAGGGGCAGCCTGAACACTGAAGCTTTCTTT.

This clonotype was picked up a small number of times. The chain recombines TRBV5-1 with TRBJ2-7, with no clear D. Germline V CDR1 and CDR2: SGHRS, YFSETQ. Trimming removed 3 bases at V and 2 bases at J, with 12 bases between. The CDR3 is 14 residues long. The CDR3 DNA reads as TGCGCCAGCAGCTCGGACGGCCGACCCTACGAGCAGTACTTC. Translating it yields CASSSDGRPYEQYF.

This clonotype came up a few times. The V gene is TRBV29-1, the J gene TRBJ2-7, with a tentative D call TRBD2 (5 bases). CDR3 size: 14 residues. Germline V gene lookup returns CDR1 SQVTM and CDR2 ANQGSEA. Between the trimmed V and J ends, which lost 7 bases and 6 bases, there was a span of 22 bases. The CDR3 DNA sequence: TGCAGCGCGCGCGCGGGCGCCGTGACGTCCGAGCAGTACTTC. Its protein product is CSARAGAVTSEQYF.

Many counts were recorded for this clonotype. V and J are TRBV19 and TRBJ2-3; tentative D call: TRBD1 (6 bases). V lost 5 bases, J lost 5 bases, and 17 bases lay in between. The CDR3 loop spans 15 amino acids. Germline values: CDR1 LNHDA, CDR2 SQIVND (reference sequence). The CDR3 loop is CASSPQTGSGDTQYF. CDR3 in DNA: TGTGCCAGTAGTCCTCAGACAGGATCAGGAGATACGCAGTATTTT.

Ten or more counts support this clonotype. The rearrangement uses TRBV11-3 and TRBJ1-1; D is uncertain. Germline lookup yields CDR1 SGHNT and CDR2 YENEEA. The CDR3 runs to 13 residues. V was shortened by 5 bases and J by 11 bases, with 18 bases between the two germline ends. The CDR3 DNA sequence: TGTGCCAGCAGCCAAGGAAGTGGTGAAGGGGCTTTCTTT. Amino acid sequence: CASSQGSGEGAFF.

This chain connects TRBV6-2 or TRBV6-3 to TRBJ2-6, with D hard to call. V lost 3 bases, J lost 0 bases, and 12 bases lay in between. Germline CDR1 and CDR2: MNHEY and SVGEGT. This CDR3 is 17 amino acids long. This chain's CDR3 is CASSYRQANSGANVLTF. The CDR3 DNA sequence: TGTGCCAGCAGTTATCGGCAGGCGAACTCTGGGGCCAACGTCCTGACTTTC.

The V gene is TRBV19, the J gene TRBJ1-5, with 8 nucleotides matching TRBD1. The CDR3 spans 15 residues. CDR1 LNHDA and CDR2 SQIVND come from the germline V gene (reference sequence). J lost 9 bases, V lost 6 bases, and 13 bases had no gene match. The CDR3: CASSGTGTGLRPQHF. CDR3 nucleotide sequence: TGTGCCAGTAGCGGCACCGGGACAGGATTGCGGCCCCAGCATTTT.

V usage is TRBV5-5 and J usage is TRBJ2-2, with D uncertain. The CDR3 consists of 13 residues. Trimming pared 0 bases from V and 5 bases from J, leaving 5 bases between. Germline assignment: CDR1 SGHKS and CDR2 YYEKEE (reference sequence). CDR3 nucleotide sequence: TGTGCCAGCAGCTTGGTCCAAACCGGGGAGCTGTTTTTT. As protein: CASSLVQTGELFF.

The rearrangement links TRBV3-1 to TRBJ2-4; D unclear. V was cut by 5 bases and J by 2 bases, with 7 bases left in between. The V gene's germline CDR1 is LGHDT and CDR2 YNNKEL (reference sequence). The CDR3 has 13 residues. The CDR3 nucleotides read TGTGCCAGCAGCTGGGCCTCCAAAAACATTCAGTACTTC. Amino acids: CASSWASKNIQYF. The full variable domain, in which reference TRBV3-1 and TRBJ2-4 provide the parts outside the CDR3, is DTAVSQTPKYLVTQMGNDKSIKCEQNLGHDTMYWYKQDSKKFLKIMFSYNNKELIINETVPNRFSPKSPDKAHLNLHINSLELGDSAVYFCASSWASKNIQYFGAGTRLSVL.

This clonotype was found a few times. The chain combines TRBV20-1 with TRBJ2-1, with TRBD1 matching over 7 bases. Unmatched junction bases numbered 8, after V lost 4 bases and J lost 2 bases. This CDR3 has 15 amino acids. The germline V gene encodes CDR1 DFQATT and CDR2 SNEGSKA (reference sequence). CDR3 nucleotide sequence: TGCAGTGCTAACCACGACAGGGTAACCTACAATGAGCAGTTCTTC. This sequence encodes CSANHDRVTYNEQFF.

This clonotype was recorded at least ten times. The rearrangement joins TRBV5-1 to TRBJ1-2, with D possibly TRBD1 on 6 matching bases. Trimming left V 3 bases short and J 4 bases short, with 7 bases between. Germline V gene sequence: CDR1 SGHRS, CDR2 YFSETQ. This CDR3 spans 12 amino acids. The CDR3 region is CASSSTGYGYTF. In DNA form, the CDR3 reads TGCGCCAGCAGCTCGACAGGCTATGGCTACACCTTC.

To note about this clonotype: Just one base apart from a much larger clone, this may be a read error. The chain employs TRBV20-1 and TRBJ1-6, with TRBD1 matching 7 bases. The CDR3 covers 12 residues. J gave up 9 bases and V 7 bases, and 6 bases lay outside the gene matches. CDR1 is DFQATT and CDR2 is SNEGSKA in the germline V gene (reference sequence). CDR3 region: CSVRQGASPLHF. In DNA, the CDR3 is TGCAGTGTCAGACAGGGCGCTTCACCCCTCCACTTT.

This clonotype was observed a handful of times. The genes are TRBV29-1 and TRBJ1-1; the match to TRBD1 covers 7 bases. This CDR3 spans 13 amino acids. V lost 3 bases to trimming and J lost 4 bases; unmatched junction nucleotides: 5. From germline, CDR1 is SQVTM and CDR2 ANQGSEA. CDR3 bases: TGCAGCGTTGATATCGCAGGGGGCACTGAAGCTTTCTTT. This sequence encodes CSVDIAGGTEAFF.

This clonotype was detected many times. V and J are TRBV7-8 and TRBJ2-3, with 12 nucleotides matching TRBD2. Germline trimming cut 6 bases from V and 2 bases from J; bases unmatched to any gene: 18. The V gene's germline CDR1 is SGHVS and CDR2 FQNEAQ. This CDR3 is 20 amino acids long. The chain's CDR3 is CASSRLPPTSGSLLTDTQYF. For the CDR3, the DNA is TGTGCCAGCAGTCGCTTGCCCCCGACTAGCGGGAGCTTGCTCACAGATACGCAGTATTTT.

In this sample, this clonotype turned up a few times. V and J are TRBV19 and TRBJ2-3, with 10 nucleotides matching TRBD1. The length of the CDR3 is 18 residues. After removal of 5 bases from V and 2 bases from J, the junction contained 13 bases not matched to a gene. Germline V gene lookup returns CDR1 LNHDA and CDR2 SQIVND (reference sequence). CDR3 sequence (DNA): TGTGCCAGTAGTCTCTTCCCGGGACAGGGGTCAACCACAGATACGCAGTATTTT. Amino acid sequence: CASSLFPGQGSTTDTQYF.

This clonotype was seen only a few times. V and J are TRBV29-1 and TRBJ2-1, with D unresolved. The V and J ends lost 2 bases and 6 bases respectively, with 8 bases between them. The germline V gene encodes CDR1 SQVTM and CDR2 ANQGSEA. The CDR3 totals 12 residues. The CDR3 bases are TGCAGCGTTGAACGGGCCTCCAATGAGCAGTTCTTC. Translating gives CSVERASNEQFF.

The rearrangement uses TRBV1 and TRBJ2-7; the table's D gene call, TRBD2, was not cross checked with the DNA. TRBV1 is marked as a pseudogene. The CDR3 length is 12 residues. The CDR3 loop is CTSGDTSYEQYF. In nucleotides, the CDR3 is TGCACCAGCGGAGATACTAGCTACGAGCAGTACTTC.

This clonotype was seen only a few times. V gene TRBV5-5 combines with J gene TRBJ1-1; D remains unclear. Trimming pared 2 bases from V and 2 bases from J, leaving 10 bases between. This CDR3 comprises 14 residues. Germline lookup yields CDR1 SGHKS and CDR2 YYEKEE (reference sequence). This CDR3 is CASSFLGVNTEAFF. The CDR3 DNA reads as TGTGCCAGCAGCTTCTTGGGAGTCAACACTGAAGCTTTCTTT.

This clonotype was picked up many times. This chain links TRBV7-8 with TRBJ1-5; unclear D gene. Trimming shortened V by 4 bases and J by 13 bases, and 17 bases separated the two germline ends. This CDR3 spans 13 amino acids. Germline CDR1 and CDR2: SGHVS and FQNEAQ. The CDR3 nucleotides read TGTGCCAGCAGCTATCGGACGTTCGCGACTCAGCATTTT. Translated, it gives CASSYRTFATQHF. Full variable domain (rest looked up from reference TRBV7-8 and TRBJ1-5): GAGVSQSPRYKVAKRGQDVALRCDPISGHVSLFWYQQALGQGPEFLTYFQNEAQLDKSGLPSDRFFAERPEGSVSTLKIQRTQQEDSAVYLCASSYRTFATQHFGDGTRLSIL.

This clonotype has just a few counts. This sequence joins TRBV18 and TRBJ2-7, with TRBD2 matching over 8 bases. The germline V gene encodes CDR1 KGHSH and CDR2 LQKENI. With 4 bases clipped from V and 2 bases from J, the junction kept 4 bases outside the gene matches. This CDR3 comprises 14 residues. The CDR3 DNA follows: TGTGCCAGCTCACAGGAACTAGCGGCCTACGAGCAGTACTTC. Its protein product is CASSQELAAYEQYF.

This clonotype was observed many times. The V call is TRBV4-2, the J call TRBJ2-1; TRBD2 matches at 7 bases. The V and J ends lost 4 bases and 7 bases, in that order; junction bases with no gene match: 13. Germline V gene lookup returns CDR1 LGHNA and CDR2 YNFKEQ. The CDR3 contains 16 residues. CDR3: CASSLFSGSIGNEQFF. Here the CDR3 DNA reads TGTGCCAGCAGCCTATTTAGCGGGTCCATCGGGAATGAGCAGTTCTTC.